The present T cell receptor beta chain was sequenced within a study of control samples from healthy donors and cancer patients. The table came from immunoSEQ multiplex PCR; TCRdb's copy has only in-frame clones and leaves some out. The repertoire consists of about 120,000 clones, with about 90% occurring once and the leading ten covering around 2%. Germline loops: CDR1 SEHNR, CDR2 FQNEAQ (reference sequence). CDR3 length equals 14 residues. V gave up 4 bases and J gave up 3 bases, with 10 bases separating them. The source material was blood. The TCR originated in a man between 18 and 29 years old in good health. The V gene is TRBV7-9, the J gene TRBJ1-5, with a tentative D call TRBD1 (5 bases). The CDR3 DNA follows: TGTGCCAGCAGCTCCGACAGTGACAATCAGCCCCAGCATTTT. Protein sequence: CASSSDSDNQPQHF.